Listed below are T cell receptor beta chains from one sample, sequenced in a study of T cell responses to AZD1222 COVID-19 vaccine. The repertoire was sequenced with immunoSEQ multiplex PCR; TCRdb's copy has only in-frame clones and lacks some. Here the sample spans 150,000 to 200,000 clones, 90% to 95% being singletons. Sample: peripheral blood, taken 28 days after the second AZD1222 dose. The receptors originated from an adult who received the AZD1222 COVID-19 vaccine. Each CDR3 is given with its conserved first and last residue. D genes are given only for firm matches. Clone size appears in some rows only: once, few, many, or a class for an expanded clone.

J,size,D,V,length,CDR3,DNA
TRBJ1-5,.,.,TRBV15,15,CATSRDPDRNQPQHF,TGTGCCACCAGCAGAGATCCGGACCGCAATCAGCCCCAGCATTTT
TRBJ2-5,.,.,TRBV18,14,CASSPDGGGETQYF,TGTGCCAGCTCACCGGACGGAGGGGGAGAGACCCAGTACTTC
TRBJ1-1,.,TRBD1,TRBV9,13,CASRGTGDTEAFF,TGTGCCAGCAGGGGAACAGGGGACACTGAAGCTTTCTTT
TRBJ1-2,.,.,TRBV5-5,11,CASSLIDGYTF,TGTGCCAGCAGCTTGATCGATGGCTACACCTTC
TRBJ1-2,.,.,TRBV25-1,13,CASSEPNSYGYTF,TGTGCCAGCAGTGAACCGAATAGCTATGGCTACACCTTC
TRBJ2-6,few,TRBD1,TRBV5-4,17,CASSLNRGAFGANVLTF,TGTGCCAGCAGCTTGAACAGGGGCGCGTTTGGGGCCAACGTCCTGACTTTC
TRBJ1-5,.,.,TRBV6-2/TRBV6-3,14,CASSRGASNQPQHF,TGTGCCAGCAGTAGGGGCGCGAGCAATCAGCCCCAGCATTTT
TRBJ1-1,.,.,TRBV6-5,16,CASSYGELGGRTEAFF,TGTGCCAGCAGTTACGGGGAGTTGGGGGGGCGGACTGAAGCTTTCTTT
TRBJ1-3,.,.,TRBV27,16,CASSSGVLVAGNTIYF,TGTGCCAGCAGTTCCGGCGTATTGGTGGCTGGAAACACCATATATTTT
TRBJ1-1,.,.,TRBV2,13,CASSVITNTEAFF,TGTGCCAGCAGTGTGATTACGAACACTGAAGCTTTCTTT
TRBJ2-7,.,TRBD2,TRBV3-1/TRBV3-2,15,CASSQWRGSRPEQYF,TGTGCCAGCAGCCAATGGCGGGGGAGTCGACCCGAGCAGTACTTC
TRBJ1-5,.,TRBD1,TRBV28,14,CASSTHRGNQPQHF,TGTGCCAGCAGTACCCACAGGGGAAATCAGCCCCAGCATTTT
TRBJ2-1,.,TRBD2,TRBV24-1,18,CATSEATSGGCKGNEQFF,TGTGCCACCAGTGAAGCTACTAGCGGGGGGTGTAAAGGGAATGAGCAGTTCTTC
TRBJ1-2,.,.,TRBV19,13,CASSGQGNYGYTF,TGTGCCAGTAGTGGGCAAGGGAACTATGGCTACACCTTC
TRBJ1-2,.,.,TRBV5-4,15,CASSSLGSVHYGYTF,TGTGCCAGCAGCTCGCTTGGGTCAGTTCACTATGGCTACACCTTC
TRBJ1-6,.,TRBD1,TRBV25-1,14,CASSDRTGNSPLHF,TGTGCCAGCAGTGATAGGACAGGGAATTCACCCCTCCACTTT
TRBJ2-7,.,.,TRBV28,12,CASSLGVYEQYF,TGTGCCAGCAGTTTAGGAGTCTACGAGCAGTACTTC
TRBJ2-6,.,.,TRBV15,15,CATTLQSSGANVLTF,TGTGCCACCACCCTTCAGAGCTCTGGGGCCAACGTCCTGACTTTC
TRBJ2-2,.,.,TRBV18,16,CASSPRASVHTGELFF,TGTGCCAGCTCGCCCCGGGCTAGCGTCCACACCGGGGAGCTGTTTTTT
TRBJ2-7,.,.,TRBV30,11,CAWSRADEQYF,TGTGCCTGGAGTCGTGCTGACGAGCAGTACTTC
TRBJ2-7,.,.,TRBV6-5,13,CASSYSPVSTQYF,TGTGCCAGCAGTTACTCGCCGGTCAGTACGCAGTACTTC
TRBJ1-2,.,.,TRBV10-3,13,CAITPRENRGYTF,TGTGCCATCACCCCTCGGGAAAACAGAGGCTACACCTTC
TRBJ1-6,once,.,TRBV12-3/TRBV12-4,11,CASSLDSPLHF,TGTGCCAGCAGTTTGGACTCACCCCTCCACTTT
TRBJ2-7,.,TRBD2,TRBV9,15,CASSVELAGSYEQYF,TGTGCCAGCAGCGTAGAACTAGCGGGAAGTTACGAGCAGTACTTC
TRBJ1-3,.,.,TRBV7-7,15,CASSLGRSSGNTIYF,TGTGCCAGCAGCTTAGGTCGCAGCTCTGGAAACACCATATATTTT
TRBJ1-5,once,TRBD1,TRBV6-1,16,CASSETGTGMRQPQHF,TGTGCCAGCAGTGAGACCGGGACAGGGATGCGTCAGCCCCAGCATTTT